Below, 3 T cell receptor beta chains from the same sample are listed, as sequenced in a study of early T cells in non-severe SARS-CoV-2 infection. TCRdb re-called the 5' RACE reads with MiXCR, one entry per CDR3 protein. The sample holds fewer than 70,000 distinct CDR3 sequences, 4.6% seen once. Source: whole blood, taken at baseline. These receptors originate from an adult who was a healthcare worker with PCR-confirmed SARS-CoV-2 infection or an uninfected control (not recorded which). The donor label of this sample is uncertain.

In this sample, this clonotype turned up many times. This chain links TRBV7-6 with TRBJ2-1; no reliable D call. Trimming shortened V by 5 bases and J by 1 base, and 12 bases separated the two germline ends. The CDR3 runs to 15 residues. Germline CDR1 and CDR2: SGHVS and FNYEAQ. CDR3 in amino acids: CASSPMVVSYNEQFF. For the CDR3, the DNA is TGTGCCAGCAGCCCTATGGTGGTTTCCTACAATGAGCAGTTCTTC.

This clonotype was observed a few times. The CDR3 loop reads CASRMHLAGAPDTQYF. The CDR3 DNA sequence: TGTGCAAGTCGCATGCACCTAGCGGGGGCCCCAGATACGCAGTATTTT. The chain carries TRBV12-2 and TRBJ2-3; the D segment call TRBD2 is taken from the table without a DNA check. TRBV12-2 is shown as a pseudogene. The CDR3 covers 16 residues.

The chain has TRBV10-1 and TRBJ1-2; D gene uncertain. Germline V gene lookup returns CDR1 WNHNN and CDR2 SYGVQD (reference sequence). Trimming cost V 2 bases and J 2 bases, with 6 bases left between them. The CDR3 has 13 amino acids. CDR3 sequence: CASSESQNYGYTF. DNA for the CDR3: TGCGCCAGCAGTGAGAGTCAGAACTATGGCTACACCTTC.